This record covers a single T cell receptor (beta chain). The antigen remains undetermined. Constant-segment-primed 5'RACE gave TCR alpha and TCR beta cDNA libraries with sample barcodes and UMIs. TCRdb used MiXCR to reprocess the 5' RACE reads, holding one entry per CDR3 protein. The sample includes 140,000 or so distinct CDR3 sequences, 19% of them seen just once. The CDR3 has 12 residues. CDR1 is SGHRS, CDR2 YFSETQ, per germline. V gave up 0 bases and J gave up 10 bases, with 9 bases separating them. This sample is drawn from a study of T-cell memory formation after mild COVID-19. About the study: There were largely donor-specific TCR clusters.

Study-wide results and limits: Those CD4+ clones that contracted were mainly in CM and EM (CD8+ ones in EMRA). Among clones peaking at day 37 in the second wave, SARS-CoV-2 specificity remained unconfirmed.

This chain links TRBV5-1 with TRBJ2-3; no reliable D call. Sequenced sample: PBMCs or a T cell subset sorted from them (not recorded which). This receptor was obtained from an adult woman who had mild COVID-19 (a few samples of this study predate the infection). Cell type and time point are not known. The DNA of the CDR3 is TGCGCCAGCAGCTTGGATAGAAGGGCGCAGTATTTT. Translation gives CASSLDRRAQYF.